This T cell receptor (beta chain) came from a study of blood T cell repertoires in COVID-19. Generated by immunoSEQ multiplex PCR, the TCRdb table keeps only in-frame clones and is missing some. Among 300,000 to 400,000 clones, roughly 90% were seen once, and the ten largest hold more than 5.5%. Sequencing was carried out using peripheral blood. The TCR comes from a woman in her 70s with COVID-19, enrolled during active disease.

Here the CDR3 DNA reads TGCGCCAGCAGCTTGTCCCCGGGAACAGGGGGGGAGTATGGCTACACCTTC. Its translation is CASSLSPGTGGEYGYTF. V is TRBV5-1 and J is TRBJ1-2; 8 bases fit TRBD1. The CDR3 consists of 17 residues. Losses at the gene ends were 1 base for V and 5 bases for J; bases not matched to a gene: 13. In germline, CDR1 is SGHRS, CDR2 YFSETQ.